Listed here are 11 T cell receptor beta chains from one sample, sequenced in a study of T cells expressing NK-cell markers. TCRdb re-analyzed the 5' RACE reads; it lists each CDR3 protein once, without DNA. This table lists fewer than 400,000 distinct CDR3 sequences. Source material: blood T cells: a sorted CD56 or NKG2C T cell subset, CD4+ or CD8+ T cells, or bulk PBMC T cells (not recorded which). These receptors all come from a woman aged 45-60 years in good health.

The chain carries TRBV28 and TRBJ2-2. Germline assignment: CDR1 MDHEN and CDR2 SYDVKM. This CDR3 is 11 amino acids long. The CDR3 region is CACMRTGELFF.

The rearrangement links TRBV20-1 to TRBJ1-1; TCRdb picks TRBD1, but there is no DNA to check that call. The germline CDR1 and CDR2 sequences are DFQATT and SNEGSKA (reference sequence). The CDR3 consists of 15 residues. The CDR3 reads CSASDPRGGNTEAFF.

The CDR3 reads CSAEETGGAGGELFF. The chain employs TRBV29-1 and TRBJ2-2; TCRdb's D gene call, TRBD1, goes unchecked for lack of DNA. This CDR3 is 15 amino acids long. The germline gives CDR1 SQVTM, CDR2 ANQGSEA.

The chain recombines TRBV12-3 or TRBV12-4 with TRBJ1-6; there is no DNA to check the TCRdb D call of TRBD1. The CDR3 runs 15 residues. The CDR3 spells CASSLGGVGNSPLHF.

The chain carries TRBV20-1 and TRBJ2-3. The germline V gene encodes CDR1 DFQATT and CDR2 SNEGSKA (reference sequence). This CDR3 comprises 13 residues. CDR3 loop: CSADGTSTDTQYF.

V gene TRBV12-3 or TRBV12-4 combines with J gene TRBJ1-2; without DNA, the TCRdb call of TRBD1 cannot be checked. The CDR3 loop spans 15 amino acids. The CDR3 reads CASSLKVRAGYGYTF.

This rearrangement joins TRBV29-1 to TRBJ2-3; TCRdb proposes TRBD2, but this gene call is untestable without DNA. The germline V gene encodes CDR1 SQVTM and CDR2 ANQGSEA. This CDR3 region has 13 residues. Here the CDR3 reads CSVPDSLVDTQYF.

The rearrangement links TRBV6-6 to TRBJ2-3. Germline-derived CDR1 and CDR2 are MNHNY and SVGAGI (reference sequence). This CDR3 is 15 amino acids long. This CDR3 is CASRLGTASTDTQYF.

The CDR3 is CSAPVWDPGVYTQYF. V and J are TRBV20-1 and TRBJ2-3; TCRdb proposes TRBD1, but this gene call is untestable without DNA. Germline CDR1 DFQATT, CDR2 SNEGSKA (reference sequence). The CDR3 is made up of 15 amino acids.

The CDR3 is CSVGAESYEQYF. The chain recombines TRBV29-1 with TRBJ2-7. Germline assignment: CDR1 SQVTM and CDR2 ANQGSEA. The CDR3 is 12 amino acids.

The J gene is TRBJ2-4, the V gene TRBV4-1. Germline CDR1 is MGHRA and CDR2 is YSYEKL. This CDR3 is built from 16 residues. Here the CDR3 reads CASSQDKWGAKNIQYF.